This entry describes one T cell receptor beta chain. The sample belongs to a study of blood T cell repertoires in COVID-19. V was shortened by 1 base and J by 0 bases, with 4 bases between the two germline ends. There are 14 residues in the CDR3. Per the germline V gene, CDR1 is SGHTA and CDR2 is FQGNSA. Profiling relied on immunoSEQ multiplex PCR, and the TCRdb table lists in-frame clones only, not all of them. Of more than 200,000 clones detected, 75% to 90% appear once; the ten largest clones hold roughly 3.7%. Donors in Cohort 3 who had recovered were those with two negative PCRs, healthcare professional clearance, or resolution of their symptoms.

The chain couples TRBV7-2 to TRBJ1-5; D not certain. Sequenced material: PBMCs or T cells enriched from blood (not recorded which). The TCR comes from a woman aged 30 to 39 who had recovered from COVID-19. The CDR3 is CASSLDYSNQPQHF. CDR3 bases: TGTGCCAGCAGCTTAGATTATAGCAATCAGCCCCAGCATTTT.